The rows below give T cell receptor beta chains drawn from one sample of a study of shared clonotypes between healthy human individuals. Some clones are missing from TCRdb's copy, which holds only in-frame ones; the method was immunoSEQ multiplex PCR. The sample has approximately 980,000 clones, over 60% seen once. The specimen was memory CD4+ T cells sorted from blood. Receptors were obtained from a man aged 18 to 30 in good health. Both conserved end residues are part of each CDR3. Each record gives: clone size, V gene, J gene, D gene, CDR3 protein, CDR3 DNA. The D gene is left open where the match is weak. Not every row has a clone size; where given, it reads once, few, many or a size class.

clone_size: .; v_call: TRBV2; j_call: TRBJ2-3; d_call: .; cdr3_aa: CASRGVMADTQYF; cdr3_nt: TGTGCCAGCAGGGGAGTAATGGCAGATACGCAGTATTTT
clone_size: .; v_call: TRBV13; j_call: TRBJ2-2; d_call: .; cdr3_aa: CASSSYTGELFF; cdr3_nt: TGTGCCAGCAGTTCGTATACCGGGGAGCTGTTTTTT
clone_size: once; v_call: TRBV12-2; j_call: TRBJ1-2; d_call: .; cdr3_aa: CASRFPRGNRDPSNYGYTF; cdr3_nt: TGTGCAAGTCGCTTTCCAAGGGGGAACCGGGACCCCTCTAACTATGGCTACACCTTC
clone_size: .; v_call: TRBV19; j_call: TRBJ1-2; d_call: TRBD1; cdr3_aa: CASSIEGTGDGYTF; cdr3_nt: TGTGCCAGTAGTATAGAGGGGACAGGGGATGGCTACACCTTC
clone_size: .; v_call: TRBV5-1; j_call: TRBJ1-2; d_call: .; cdr3_aa: CASSLGDGAYGYTF; cdr3_nt: TGCGCCAGCAGCTTGGGAGACGGTGCATATGGCTACACCTTC
clone_size: few; v_call: TRBV18; j_call: TRBJ2-3; d_call: TRBD2; cdr3_aa: CASSPWGLAGRTSTDTQYF; cdr3_nt: TGTGCCAGCTCACCGTGGGGACTAGCGGGCCGGACTAGCACAGATACGCAGTATTTT
clone_size: few; v_call: TRBV27; j_call: TRBJ1-6; d_call: TRBD1; cdr3_aa: CASSYVRTGDSPLHF; cdr3_nt: TGTGCCAGCAGTTACGTTCGGACAGGGGATTCACCCCTCCACTTT
clone_size: .; v_call: TRBV5-4; j_call: TRBJ2-7; d_call: .; cdr3_aa: CASSLEIGATYEQYF; cdr3_nt: TGTGCCAGCAGCTTGGAAATCGGGGCGACCTACGAGCAGTACTTC
clone_size: .; v_call: TRBV7-9; j_call: TRBJ1-6; d_call: .; cdr3_aa: CASSQEGNSPLHF; cdr3_nt: TGTGCCAGCAGTCAAGAAGGGAATTCACCCCTCCACTTT
clone_size: .; v_call: TRBV7-9; j_call: TRBJ2-1; d_call: TRBD2; cdr3_aa: CASSFPAGAVEQFF; cdr3_nt: TGTGCCAGCAGCTTCCCAGCGGGGGCCGTTGAGCAGTTCTTC
clone_size: few; v_call: TRBV30; j_call: TRBJ1-1; d_call: TRBD1; cdr3_aa: CAWDRATIRLSMNTEAFF; cdr3_nt: TGTGCCTGGGACAGGGCAACTATCCGGCTTTCGATGAACACTGAAGCTTTCTTT
clone_size: .; v_call: TRBV6-1; j_call: TRBJ1-5; d_call: .; cdr3_aa: CASSPSGGNQPQHF; cdr3_nt: TGTGCCAGCAGCCCCTCGGGGGGCAATCAGCCCCAGCATTTT
clone_size: .; v_call: TRBV19; j_call: TRBJ2-6; d_call: .; cdr3_aa: CASSIGQGGLNVLTF; cdr3_nt: TGTGCCAGTAGTATAGGCCAGGGGGGTCTCAACGTCCTGACTTTC
clone_size: many; v_call: TRBV29-1; j_call: TRBJ1-5; d_call: .; cdr3_aa: CSVEVELNQPQHF; cdr3_nt: TGCAGCGTTGAGGTTGAGCTTAATCAGCCCCAGCATTTT
clone_size: few; v_call: TRBV20-1; j_call: TRBJ2-3; d_call: .; cdr3_aa: CSASLSDTQYF; cdr3_nt: TGCAGTGCTAGCTTATCGGATACGCAGTATTTT
clone_size: .; v_call: TRBV7-2; j_call: TRBJ2-2; d_call: .; cdr3_aa: CASSLEGGFVTGELFF; cdr3_nt: TGTGCCAGCAGCTTAGAAGGGGGTTTTGTAACCGGGGAGCTGTTTTTT
clone_size: .; v_call: TRBV5-1; j_call: TRBJ2-1; d_call: TRBD1; cdr3_aa: CASSSGQTSSYNEQFF; cdr3_nt: TGCGCCAGCAGCTCGGGACAGACCAGCTCCTACAATGAGCAGTTCTTC
clone_size: many; v_call: TRBV6-6; j_call: TRBJ1-6; d_call: TRBD1; cdr3_aa: CASRVEGQGHSPLHF; cdr3_nt: TGTGCCAGCAGAGTTGAGGGACAGGGCCATTCACCCCTCCACTTT
clone_size: .; v_call: TRBV30; j_call: TRBJ2-7; d_call: TRBD1; cdr3_aa: CAWSLQGYEQYF; cdr3_nt: TGTGCCTGGAGTTTACAGGGGTACGAGCAGTACTTC
clone_size: .; v_call: TRBV6-1; j_call: TRBJ2-1; d_call: TRBD1; cdr3_aa: CASLGTGVRPEQFF; cdr3_nt: TGTGCCAGCCTCGGGACAGGGGTCCGTCCTGAGCAGTTCTTC
clone_size: few; v_call: TRBV5-1; j_call: TRBJ2-7; d_call: TRBD1; cdr3_aa: CASSEGTGVYEQYF; cdr3_nt: TGCGCCAGCAGCGAAGGGACAGGTGTCTACGAGCAGTACTTC
clone_size: many; v_call: TRBV6-1; j_call: TRBJ2-7; d_call: TRBD1; cdr3_aa: CASSQDRAALYEQYF; cdr3_nt: TGTGCCAGCAGTCAAGACAGGGCAGCTCTCTACGAGCAGTACTTC
clone_size: .; v_call: TRBV7-9; j_call: TRBJ1-1; d_call: .; cdr3_aa: CASTPNRLNTEAFF; cdr3_nt: TGTGCCAGCACCCCTAACCGGTTGAACACTGAAGCTTTCTTT